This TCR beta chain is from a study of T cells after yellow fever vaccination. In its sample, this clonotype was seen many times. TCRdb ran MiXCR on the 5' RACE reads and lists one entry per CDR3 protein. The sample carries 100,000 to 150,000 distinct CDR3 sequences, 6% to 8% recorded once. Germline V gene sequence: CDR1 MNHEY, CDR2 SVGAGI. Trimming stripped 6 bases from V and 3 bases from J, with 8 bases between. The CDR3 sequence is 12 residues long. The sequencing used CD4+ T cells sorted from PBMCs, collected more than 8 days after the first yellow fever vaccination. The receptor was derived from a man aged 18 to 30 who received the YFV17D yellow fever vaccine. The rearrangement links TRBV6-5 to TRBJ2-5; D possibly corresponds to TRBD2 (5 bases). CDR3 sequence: CASRVGEETQYF. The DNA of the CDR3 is TGTGCCAGCAGGGTGGGAGAAGAGACCCAGTACTTC.